This passage covers 7 T cell receptor beta chains from one sample sequenced in a study of CD8 T cells in ankylosing spondylitis. TCRdb passed the 5' RACE reads through MiXCR, listing each CDR3 protein once. The table lists roughly 180,000 distinct CDR3 sequences, approximately 10% of them singletons. The sequencing input was blood, either unsorted or a sorted T cell fraction (not recorded which). The receptors shown here come from a female donor with ankylosing spondylitis or in good health (not recorded which).

The chain recombines TRBV2 with TRBJ1-1; D is possibly TRBD1 (5 bases). Trimming cost V 7 bases and J 3 bases, with 18 bases left between them. Germline assignment: CDR1 SNHLY and CDR2 FYNNEI. The CDR3 is 15 amino acids. In DNA, the CDR3 is TGTGCCAGCACCCCAGGCGGGCGGGGGGACACTGAAGCTTTCTTT. As protein: CASTPGGRGDTEAFF.

The J gene is TRBJ2-7, the V gene TRBV12-3 or TRBV12-4, with D tentatively TRBD1 or TRBD2 (5 bases each). The V gene lost 3 bases and the J gene lost 1 base, with 10 bases spanning the gap. This CDR3 is 14 amino acids long. CDR3 in amino acids: CASSFGDLSYEQYF. In nucleotides, the CDR3 is TGTGCCAGCAGTTTCGGGGACCTATCCTACGAGCAGTACTTC.

This clonotype was counted many times. The V gene is TRBV12-3 or TRBV12-4, the J gene TRBJ1-4, with no clear D. Trimming pared 5 bases from V and 9 bases from J, leaving 7 bases between. CDR3 size: 11 residues. This CDR3 is CASSEPKKLFF. The CDR3 nucleotides are TGTGCCAGCAGTGAACCGAAAAAACTGTTTTTT.

This clonotype showed up just a few times. V and J are TRBV9 and TRBJ2-5, with 9 bases that match TRBD1. The V gene's germline CDR1 is SGDLS and CDR2 YYNGEE. The CDR3 is made up of 15 amino acids. V lost 3 bases, J lost 5 bases, and 8 bases stayed unmatched. The CDR3 reads CASSDYDRGVETQYF. As DNA, the CDR3 is TGTGCCAGCAGCGATTATGACAGGGGGGTTGAGACCCAGTACTTC. Variable domain in full (rest from reference TRBV9 and TRBJ2-5): DSGVTQTPKHLITATGQRVTLRCSPRSGDLSVYWYQQSLDQGLQFLIQYYNGEERAKGNILERFSAQQFPDLHSELNLSSLELGDSALYFCASSDYDRGVETQYFGPGTRLLVL.

The rearrangement uses TRBV12-3 or TRBV12-4 and TRBJ2-7, with 10 bases aligning to TRBD2. V dropped 6 bases and J dropped 2; count of bases not matched to a gene: 13. The CDR3 is 17 amino acids. The CDR3 DNA is TGTGCCAGCAGCCCTGGGAGGCTAGCGGGAGTCCCCTACGAGCAGTACTTC. Protein: CASSPGRLAGVPYEQYF.

V gene TRBV10-3 combines with J gene TRBJ1-1; D is unresolved. Trimming took off 3 bases at V and 3 bases at J, with 20 bases between the two ends. Germline V lookup: CDR1 ENHRY, CDR2 SYGVKD. This CDR3 contains 17 residues. The CDR3 spells CAISDPLVTLGDTEAFF. The CDR3 DNA sequence: TGTGCCATCAGTGATCCTTTGGTGACACTCGGCGACACTGAAGCTTTCTTT.

The V call is TRBV19, the J call TRBJ2-1; 7 nucleotides match TRBD2. There are 14 residues in the CDR3. Germline CDR1 reads LNHDA; CDR2 reads SQIVND (reference sequence). V shed 5 bases and J 10 bases; nucleotides not matched to a gene: 11. Here the CDR3 reads CASSPLAAQREQFF. The CDR3 DNA reads TGTGCCAGTAGTCCTCTAGCGGCGCAGCGGGAGCAGTTCTTC.